The 21 T cell receptor beta chains presented below share a single source sample, sequenced in a study of spatial heterogeneity in lung cancer. Stated time point: sample taken at primary tumor resection. Using its own MiXCR run on the 5' RACE reads, TCRdb lists one record per CDR3 protein. The sample includes around 11,000 distinct CDR3 sequences, about 6% of them seen just once. The source was PBMCs, collected at surgery. These TCRs come from a male donor with early-stage non-small cell lung cancer.

In this sample, this clonotype turned up many times. Here the CDR3 DNA reads TGTGCCAGCAGTTACCGGGGCCCGGACACTCCTGAAGCTTTCTTT. This gives the protein CASSYRGPDTPEAFF. The chain recombines TRBV7-8 with TRBJ1-1; TRBD1 is a possible D gene (5 bases). V lost 6 bases, J lost 6 bases, and 20 bases lay in between. Per germline, CDR1 SGHVS and CDR2 FQNEAQ. This CDR3 spans 15 amino acids.

The table lists this clonotype with a few counts. The chain employs TRBV21-1 and TRBJ1-5; TRBD1 is taken as the D call from the table, unchecked against the DNA. TRBV21-1 is classified as a pseudogene. The CDR3 runs 19 residues. The CDR3 DNA follows: TGTGCCAGCAGCAACCCCAGACACGGGCGCCGGCCGAGCAATCAGCCCCAGCATTTT. It encodes CASSNPRHGRRPSNQPQHF.

This clonotype was observed at least ten times. The chain joins TRBV28 to TRBJ1-1; D is perhaps TRBD1 (5 bases). The V end was cut by 3 bases, the J end by 10 bases, with 21 bases between. The germline CDR1 and CDR2 sequences are MDHEN and SYDVKM. The CDR3 consists of 15 residues. The chain's CDR3 is CASSLHQMGGRIAFF. Written as DNA, the CDR3 is TGTGCCAGCAGTTTGCATCAAATGGGGGGTAGAATAGCTTTCTTT.

This clonotype was recorded many times. The chain employs TRBV10-1 and TRBJ2-3; D is possibly TRBD2 (5 bases). Trimming shortened V by 2 bases and J by 6 bases, and 12 bases separated the two germline ends. Per the germline V gene, CDR1 is WNHNN and CDR2 is SYGVQD (reference sequence). This CDR3 has 14 amino acids. The CDR3 spells CASSEALAPDTQYF. For the CDR3, the DNA is TGCGCCAGCAGTGAGGCGCTAGCCCCGGATACGCAGTATTTT.

This clonotype was seen only a few times. The chain couples TRBV2 to TRBJ2-3; 9 nucleotides match TRBD2. The CDR3 sequence is 15 residues long. Germline CDR1 SNHLY, CDR2 FYNNEI. J was trimmed by 5 bases and V by 6 bases; bases with no gene match: 9. CDR3 nucleotides: TGTGCCAGCAGAATAGCGGGAGATCTTAGAGATACGCAGTATTTT. The encoded protein is CASRIAGDLRDTQYF.

This clonotype was detected ten times or more. The gene calls are TRBV27 and TRBJ2-3; D ambiguous. The V end was cut by 0 bases, the J end by 0 bases, with 10 bases between. Germline values: CDR1 MNHEY, CDR2 SMNVEV (reference sequence). The CDR3 totals 16 residues. CDR3 nucleotides: TGTGCCAGCAGTTTATCTGCGGACCTTAGCACAGATACGCAGTATTTT. It is translated as CASSLSADLSTDTQYF.

This clonotype was seen ten or more times. The rearrangement links TRBV20-1 to TRBJ2-3; 9 positions agree with TRBD2. The CDR3 covers 13 residues. V was clipped by 6 bases and J by 2 bases; unmatched bases: 3. Germline V gene data show CDR1 as DFQATT and CDR2 as SNEGSKA (reference sequence). The CDR3 sequence: CSAERGATDTQYF. The CDR3 nucleotides read TGCAGTGCAGAGCGGGGGGCCACAGATACGCAGTATTTT.

This clonotype was seen at least ten times. The chain is built from TRBV10-3 and TRBJ1-1; no reliable D call. Germline CDR1 is ENHRY and CDR2 is SYGVKD. This CDR3 has 13 amino acids. Trimming left V 2 bases short and J 8 bases short, with 12 bases between. DNA for the CDR3: TGTGCCATCAGTGAGCCGGGAGGCCAAGAAGCTTTCTTT. Translated: CAISEPGGQEAFF.

This clonotype was counted many times. The chain combines TRBV23-1 with TRBJ2-7; D is tentatively TRBD1 or TRBD2 (6 bases each). TRBV23-1 is identified as an open reading frame with a role that is uncertain. This CDR3 comprises 16 residues. V lost 1 base and J lost 1, with 14 bases in between. CDR3 sequence: CASSQWDTGASYEQYF. The CDR3 DNA reads as TGCGCCAGCAGTCAATGGGACACGGGGGCTTCCTACGAGCAGTACTTC.

This clonotype was counted many times. The chain couples TRBV10-3 to TRBJ2-5, with unresolved D. The ends were cut back, 0 bases at V and 5 bases at J, with 7 bases in the middle. The CDR3 contains 13 residues. Germline V lookup: CDR1 ENHRY, CDR2 SYGVKD. The CDR3: CAISESVRETQYF. The DNA of the CDR3 is TGTGCCATCAGTGAGTCAGTGAGGGAGACCCAGTACTTC.

This clonotype was recorded many times. This rearrangement joins TRBV10-3 to TRBJ2-2, with TRBD2 identical over 10 bases. CDR3 size: 15 residues. V shed 7 bases and J 4 bases; nucleotides not matched to a gene: 6. Per the germline V gene, CDR1 is ENHRY and CDR2 is SYGVKD. The CDR3 loop is CAIKGTSASTGELFF. CDR3 DNA: TGTGCCATCAAGGGGACTAGCGCATCCACCGGGGAGCTGTTTTTT.

This clonotype was seen only a few times. This sequence joins TRBV27 and TRBJ2-1; no clear D. CDR3 size: 11 residues. CDR1 is MNHEY and CDR2 is SMNVEV in the germline V gene (reference sequence). V lost 6 bases to trimming and J lost 10 bases, with 10 bases between them. The CDR3 coding sequence is TGTGCCAGCAGCACCCCCAGGGAGCAGTTCTTC. Its translation: CASSTPREQFF.

This clonotype ranks as medium-sized. The chain recombines TRBV10-3 with TRBJ2-1; 7 nucleotides match TRBD1. V lost 3 bases to trimming and J lost 0 bases; unmatched junction nucleotides: 8. This CDR3 region has 17 residues. Looked up from germline, CDR1 is ENHRY and CDR2 is SYGVKD. The CDR3 DNA is TGTGCCATCAGTGATCCCCGGACAGGTAGCTCCTACAATGAGCAGTTCTTC. This encodes CAISDPRTGSSYNEQFF.

This clonotype was detected ten times or more. The CDR3 region is CASSLGLAGGRNEQFF. CDR3 nucleotide sequence: TGCGCCAGCAGCTTGGGACTAGCGGGGGGGCGCAATGAGCAGTTCTTC. The genes are TRBV5-1 and TRBJ2-1; 14 bases align to TRBD2. The germline gives CDR1 SGHRS, CDR2 YFSETQ. CDR3 length equals 16 residues. The junction had 2 bases not matched to a gene; V was cut back by 0 bases and J by 6 bases.

This clonotype was counted a single time. The J gene is TRBJ2-5, the V gene TRBV12-3 or TRBV12-4; 14 nucleotides line up with TRBD2. The CDR3 has 15 residues. The junction had 3 bases not matched to a gene; V was cut back by 5 bases and J by 4 bases. In nucleotides, the CDR3 is TGTGCCAGCAGTAACGGACTAGCGGGAGGAGAGACCCAGTACTTC. Residues: CASSNGLAGGETQYF.

Many counts were recorded for this clonotype. The chain carries TRBV19 and TRBJ1-4; D might be TRBD1 (5 bases). V was cut by 6 bases and J by 3 bases, with 14 bases left in between. CDR3 length: 15 residues. The germline V gene encodes CDR1 LNHDA and CDR2 SQIVND (reference sequence). The DNA of the CDR3 is TGTGCCAGTAGCACTGGGACCTTTGCTAATGAAAAACTGTTTTTT. Translating gives CASSTGTFANEKLFF.

Sample share makes this clonotype medium-sized. The rearrangement uses TRBV20-1 and TRBJ2-7; 10 bases line up with TRBD2. This CDR3 spans 16 amino acids. V trimming: 0 bases; J trimming: 2 bases; junction bases outside the gene matches: 7. CDR1 and CDR2 from the germline V gene are DFQATT and SNEGSKA (reference sequence). DNA of the CDR3: TGCAGTGCTAGAGATCTGGCTAGCGGGAGAGCCTACGAGCAGTACTTC. Translating gives CSARDLASGRAYEQYF.

This clonotype appeared a few times. In DNA form, the CDR3 reads TGTGCCAGCTCACCCTACCAGGGGTCCGCGAACACCGGGGAGCTGTTTTTT. Translating gives CASSPYQGSANTGELFF. The V call is TRBV18, the J call TRBJ2-2; the D gene is possibly TRBD1 (6 bases). The CDR3 spans 17 residues. CDR1 is KGHSH, CDR2 LQKENI, per germline. V gave up 3 bases and J gave up 0 bases, with 14 bases separating them.

The chain has TRBV7-6 and TRBJ1-4, with a tentative D call TRBD1 (5 bases). V lost 7 bases to trimming and J lost 2 bases, with 17 bases between them. The CDR3 is 16 residues long. The germline gives CDR1 SGHVS, CDR2 FNYEAQ. CDR3 in amino acids: CASTGGREGTNEKLFF. DNA for the CDR3: TGTGCCAGCACCGGGGGAAGGGAAGGCACTAATGAAAAACTGTTTTTT.

This clonotype showed up many times. The genes are TRBV20-1 and TRBJ2-3; D perhaps matches TRBD1 (8 bases). Trimming cost V 6 bases and J 4 bases, with 17 bases left between them. Looked up from germline, CDR1 is DFQATT and CDR2 is SNEGSKA (reference sequence). The CDR3 runs 14 residues. In DNA, the CDR3 is TGCAGTGCAATTACAGGGGGAGGGGCAGATACGCAGTATTTT. Protein: CSAITGGGADTQYF.

This clonotype was recorded at least ten times. The rearrangement links TRBV5-1 to TRBJ1-1; weak D call: TRBD1 (5 bases). This CDR3 region has 13 residues. Trimming took off 4 bases at V and 7 bases at J, with 14 bases between the two ends. The germline CDR1 and CDR2 sequences are SGHRS and YFSETQ. The CDR3 DNA reads as TGCGCCAGCAGCCATTACAAGGACAATGAAGCTTTCTTT. It encodes CASSHYKDNEAFF.